One and the same sample provided the 2 T cell receptor beta chains below, sequenced in a study of blood T cell repertoires in COVID-19. Assay used: immunoSEQ multiplex PCR; TCRdb lists only in-frame clones, some missing. This table holds roughly 30,000 clones, about 87% found once. The source material was peripheral blood. Receptor source: a man in his sixties or seventies with acute or convalescent COVID-19.

The chain carries TRBV6-5 and TRBJ1-1; tentative D call: TRBD1 (6 bases). The V and J ends lost 11 bases and 7 bases respectively, with 14 bases between them. This CDR3 contains 11 residues. The germline V gene has CDR1 MNHEY and CDR2 SVGAGI. The DNA of the CDR3 is TGTGCCGGCGCACAGGGTTTTGAAGCTTTCTTT. Protein product: CAGAQGFEAFF.

The V call is TRBV28, the J call TRBJ1-3, with TRBD1 matching over 7 bases. The ends lost 2 bases at V and 4 bases at J; junction bases unmatched: 5. Germline V CDR1 and CDR2: MDHEN, SYDVKM. This CDR3 has 15 residues. The chain's CDR3 is CASSLTQGEGNTIYF. DNA for the CDR3: TGTGCCAGCAGTTTAACGCAGGGGGAGGGAAACACCATATATTTT.